This TCR beta chain is drawn from a study of metastatic and nonmetastatic thyroid tumors (TCRdb year 2020). About the full investigation: Repertoires from peripheral blood and from tumor or nodule tissue samples of malignant and benign thyroid patients were compared.

The library was made by PCR. These reads were obtained on an Illumina HiSeq 4000. High-throughput sequencing was used to profile the TCR beta-chain CDR3 region of every patient. The study's processing was this. A classifier to discriminate distant-metastatic papillary thyroid cancer patients was built from CDR3 differences across clinicopathological groups. Repertoire diversity was assessed with the Shannon index, and tumor-blood repertoire similarity with the Morisita-Horn index. Clones were called with MiXCR by TCRdb after fastp trimmed the public reads at Q25, and only in-frame beta chains were retained. For this entry, the V and J calls and clone size follow TCRdb and not the study's own pipeline. The table for this sample lists about 15,000 clones; about a third of them were counted only once. The ten largest clones represent approximately 11% of the sample. Unmatched junction bases come to 5, with V trimmed by 3 bases and J by 7 bases. From the cysteine up to the phenylalanine, the CDR3 has a length of 14 residues. Only the CDR3 DNA is retained, 42 bases long and in frame from the first base. For CDR1 and CDR2, the germline V gene lists MDHEN and SYDVKM.

On the study overall, not on this receptor specifically: TCR beta diversity was reported as significantly higher in malignant tumors than in benign nodules, in both blood and tumor samples.

None of the patients had been given any treatment before thyroid surgery. Patient clinical samples collected from about 2011 to 2018 were retrospectively analysed using T-cell receptor beta sequencing. This clone was counted ten times or more. Its antigen remains undetermined. Per-base quality was not reported, and no clone a single base away is much larger than it. This clonotype originated in a male donor with papillary thyroid cancer or a benign thyroid nodule (not recorded which). Some clones in this sample may be carry-over from other donors' samples. This chain joins TRBV28 to TRBJ1-2; 10 central bases correspond to TRBD1. The sample comprised tumor tissue. The nucleotides read TGTGCCAGCAGTTTGCGGGACAGGGGTGTTGGCTACACCTTC. This is translated as CASSLRDRGVGYTF.